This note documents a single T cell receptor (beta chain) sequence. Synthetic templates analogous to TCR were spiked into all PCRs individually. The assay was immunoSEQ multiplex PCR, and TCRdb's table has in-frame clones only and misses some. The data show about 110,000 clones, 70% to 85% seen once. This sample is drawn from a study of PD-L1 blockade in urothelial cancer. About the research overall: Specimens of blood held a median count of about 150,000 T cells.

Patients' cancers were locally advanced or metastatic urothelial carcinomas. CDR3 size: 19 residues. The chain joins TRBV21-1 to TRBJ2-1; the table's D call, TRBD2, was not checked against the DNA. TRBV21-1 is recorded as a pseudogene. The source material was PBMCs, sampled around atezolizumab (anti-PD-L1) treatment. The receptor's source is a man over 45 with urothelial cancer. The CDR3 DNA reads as TGTGCCAGCAGCAAAGTGGGTTTCGATAGCGGGGCCAAGTACAATGAGCAGTTCTTC. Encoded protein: CASSKVGFDSGAKYNEQFF.